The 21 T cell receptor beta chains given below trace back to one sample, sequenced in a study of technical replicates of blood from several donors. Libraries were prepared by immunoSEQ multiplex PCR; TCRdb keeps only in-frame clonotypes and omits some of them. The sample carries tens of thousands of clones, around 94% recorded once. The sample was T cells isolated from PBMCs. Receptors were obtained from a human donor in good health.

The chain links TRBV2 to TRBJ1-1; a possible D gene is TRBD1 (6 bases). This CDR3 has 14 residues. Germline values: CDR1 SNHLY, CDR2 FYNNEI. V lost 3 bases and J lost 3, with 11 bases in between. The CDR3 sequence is CASSDGQSYTEAFF. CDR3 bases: TGTGCCAGCAGTGACGGACAGTCCTACACTGAAGCTTTCTTT.

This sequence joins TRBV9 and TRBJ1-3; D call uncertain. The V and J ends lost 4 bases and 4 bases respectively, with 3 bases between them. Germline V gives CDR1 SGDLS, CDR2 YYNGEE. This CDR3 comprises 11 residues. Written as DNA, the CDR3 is TGTGCCAGCAGCCCAGGAAACACCATATATTTT. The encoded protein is CASSPGNTIYF.

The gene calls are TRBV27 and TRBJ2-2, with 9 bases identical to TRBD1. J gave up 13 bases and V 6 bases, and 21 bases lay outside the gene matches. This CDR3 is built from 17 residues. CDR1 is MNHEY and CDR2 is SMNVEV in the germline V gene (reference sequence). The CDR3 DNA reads TGTGCCAGCAGAATTGGGGGGGCCCGGGACAGGGTGATGAGGCTGTTTTTT. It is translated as CASRIGGARDRVMRLFF.

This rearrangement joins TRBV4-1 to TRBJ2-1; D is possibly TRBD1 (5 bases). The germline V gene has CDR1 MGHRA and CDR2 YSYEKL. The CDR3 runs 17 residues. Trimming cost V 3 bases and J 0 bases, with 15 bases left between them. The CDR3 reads CASSQRTLRTSYNEQFF. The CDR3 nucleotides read TGCGCCAGCAGCCAGCGGACACTTAGAACCTCCTACAATGAGCAGTTCTTC.

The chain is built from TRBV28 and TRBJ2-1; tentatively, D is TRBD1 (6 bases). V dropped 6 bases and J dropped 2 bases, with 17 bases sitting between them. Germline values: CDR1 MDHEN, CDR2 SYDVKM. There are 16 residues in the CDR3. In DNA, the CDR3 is TGTGCCAGCAGCCGAAGAAACACAGGGCCCTACAATGAGCAGTTCTTC. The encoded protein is CASSRRNTGPYNEQFF.

The CDR3 region is CSVGAGGTDTQYF. The CDR3 nucleotides are TGCAGCGTTGGAGCGGGGGGCACAGATACGCAGTATTTT. The chain carries TRBV29-1 and TRBJ2-3, with TRBD2 identical over 8 bases. Germline-derived CDR1 and CDR2 are SQVTM and ANQGSEA. CDR3 length: 13 amino acids. V gave up 4 bases and J gave up 1 base; unmatched junction bases: 1.

The CDR3 DNA is TGCGCCAGCAGCCAACGACAGGGAACGAACACTGAAGCTTTCTTT. Its translation is CASSQRQGTNTEAFF. The J gene is TRBJ1-1, the V gene TRBV4-1; 7 bases are shared with TRBD1. The CDR3 spans 15 residues. Trimming took 2 bases from V and 1 from J; bases not matched to a gene: 4. CDR1 is MGHRA, CDR2 YSYEKL, per germline.

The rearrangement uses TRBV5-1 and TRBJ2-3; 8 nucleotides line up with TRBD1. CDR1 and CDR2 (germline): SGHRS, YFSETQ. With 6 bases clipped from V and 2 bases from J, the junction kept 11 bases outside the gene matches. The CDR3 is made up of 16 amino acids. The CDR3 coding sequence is TGCGCCAGCAAGATCGGACAGGGAGAACTCACAGATACGCAGTATTTT. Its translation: CASKIGQGELTDTQYF.

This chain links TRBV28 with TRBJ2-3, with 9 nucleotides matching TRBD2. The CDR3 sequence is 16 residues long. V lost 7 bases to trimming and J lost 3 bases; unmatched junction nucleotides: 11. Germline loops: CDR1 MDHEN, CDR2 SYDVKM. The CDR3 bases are TGTGCCAGCATCGCCGGGACTAGCTTTGGAACAGATACGCAGTATTTT. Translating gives CASIAGTSFGTDTQYF.

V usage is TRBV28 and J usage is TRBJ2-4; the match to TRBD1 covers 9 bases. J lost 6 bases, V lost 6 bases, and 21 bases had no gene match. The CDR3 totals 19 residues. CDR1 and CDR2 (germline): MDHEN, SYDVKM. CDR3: CASSNDPGTGLRVGNIQYF. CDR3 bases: TGTGCCAGCAGCAACGACCCCGGGACAGGGTTGAGAGTGGGAAACATTCAGTACTTC.

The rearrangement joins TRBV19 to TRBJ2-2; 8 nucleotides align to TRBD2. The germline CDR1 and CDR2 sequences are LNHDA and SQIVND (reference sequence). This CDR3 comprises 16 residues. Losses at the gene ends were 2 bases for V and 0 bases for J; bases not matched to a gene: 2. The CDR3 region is CASSIPGGANTGELFF. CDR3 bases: TGTGCCAGTAGTATACCGGGGGGGGCGAACACCGGGGAGCTGTTTTTT.

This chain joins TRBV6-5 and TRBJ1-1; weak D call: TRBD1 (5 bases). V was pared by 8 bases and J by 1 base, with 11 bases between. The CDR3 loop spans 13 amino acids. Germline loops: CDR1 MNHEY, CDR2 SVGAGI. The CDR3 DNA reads TGTGCCAGCCTATTCAGGGCGAACACTGAAGCTTTCTTT. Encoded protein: CASLFRANTEAFF.

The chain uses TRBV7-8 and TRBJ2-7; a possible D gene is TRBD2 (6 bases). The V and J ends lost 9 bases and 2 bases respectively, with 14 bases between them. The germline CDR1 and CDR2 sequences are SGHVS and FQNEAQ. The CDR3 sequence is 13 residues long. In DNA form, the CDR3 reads TGTGCCAGTGTGGGACTTATAACCTACGAGCAGTACTTC. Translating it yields CASVGLITYEQYF.

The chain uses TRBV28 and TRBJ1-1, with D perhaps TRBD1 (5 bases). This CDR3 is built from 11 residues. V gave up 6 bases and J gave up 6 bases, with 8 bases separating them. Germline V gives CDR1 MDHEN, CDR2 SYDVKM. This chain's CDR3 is CASRGVAEAFF. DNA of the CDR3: TGTGCCAGCAGAGGGGTGGCTGAAGCTTTCTTT.

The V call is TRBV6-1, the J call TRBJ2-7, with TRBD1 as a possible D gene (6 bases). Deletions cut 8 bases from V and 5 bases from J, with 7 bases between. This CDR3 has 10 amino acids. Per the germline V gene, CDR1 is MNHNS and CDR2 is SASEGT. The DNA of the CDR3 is TGTGCCAGCTACAGGGACGAGCAGTACTTC. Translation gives CASYRDEQYF.

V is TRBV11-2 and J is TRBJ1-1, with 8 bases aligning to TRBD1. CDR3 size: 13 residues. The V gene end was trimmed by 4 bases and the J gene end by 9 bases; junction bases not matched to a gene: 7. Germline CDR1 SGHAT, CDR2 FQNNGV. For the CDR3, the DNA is TGTGCCAGCAGCTCCGGACAGGGCGGGAAAGCTTTCTTT. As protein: CASSSGQGGKAFF.

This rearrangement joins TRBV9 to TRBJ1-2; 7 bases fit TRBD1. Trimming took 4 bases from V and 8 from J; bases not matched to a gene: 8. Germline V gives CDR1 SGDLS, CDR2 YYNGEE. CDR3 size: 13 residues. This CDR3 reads CASSYTGAGGYTF. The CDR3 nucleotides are TGTGCCAGCAGCTATACAGGGGCAGGCGGCTACACCTTC.

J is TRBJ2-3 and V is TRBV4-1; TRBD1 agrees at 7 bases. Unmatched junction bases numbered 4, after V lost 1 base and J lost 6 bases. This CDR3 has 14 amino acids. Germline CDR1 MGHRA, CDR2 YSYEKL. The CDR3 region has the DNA TGCGCCAGCAGCCAAGGGGACAGTCGCGATACGCAGTATTTT. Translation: CASSQGDSRDTQYF.

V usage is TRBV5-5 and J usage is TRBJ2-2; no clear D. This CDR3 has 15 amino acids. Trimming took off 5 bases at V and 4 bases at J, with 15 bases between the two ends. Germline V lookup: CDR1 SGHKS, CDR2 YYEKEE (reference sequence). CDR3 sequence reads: CASSSPGKPTGELFF. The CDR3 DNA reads TGTGCCAGCAGTTCGCCGGGTAAACCCACCGGGGAGCTGTTTTTT. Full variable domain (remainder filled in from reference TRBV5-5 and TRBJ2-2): DAGVTQSPTHLIKTRGQQVTLRCSPISGHKSVSWYQQVLGQGPQFIFQYYEKEERGRGNFPDRFSARQFPNYSSELNVNALLLGDSALYLCASSSPGKPTGELFFGEGSRLTVL.

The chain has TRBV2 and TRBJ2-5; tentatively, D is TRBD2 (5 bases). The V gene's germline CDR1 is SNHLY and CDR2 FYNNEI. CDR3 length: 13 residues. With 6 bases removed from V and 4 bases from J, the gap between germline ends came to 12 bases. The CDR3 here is CASSPTRVETQYF. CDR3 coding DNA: TGTGCCAGCAGCCCAACTAGGGTAGAGACCCAGTACTTC.

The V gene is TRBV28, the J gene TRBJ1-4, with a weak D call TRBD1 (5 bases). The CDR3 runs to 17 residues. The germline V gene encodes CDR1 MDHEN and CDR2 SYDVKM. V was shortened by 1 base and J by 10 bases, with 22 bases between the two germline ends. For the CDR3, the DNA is TGTGCCAGCAGTTTATTAGATACCGGGACGGGGACTGTAAAACTGTTTTTT. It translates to CASSLLDTGTGTVKLFF.